This T cell receptor (beta chain) was profiled in a study of T cells after posttransplantation cyclophosphamide. Notes on the study in general: TRB overlap between skin or GI tissue T cells and blood was limited. After PTCy, TRB diversity resembled that of CNI/methotrexate controls. Later post-transplant blood repertoires were often dominated by donor CD8+ memory clones.

Profiled with immunoSEQ multiplex PCR; TCRdb holds only in-frame clones, not every one. The table has about 22,000 clones, roughly 90% seen once; the top ten hold 8.2%. This clone showed up just a few times. Its matching antigen is unknown. Germline CDR1 MDHEN, CDR2 SYDVKM. Trimming took off 3 bases at V and 6 bases at J, with 11 bases between the two ends. The CDR3 consists of 13 residues. Controls had myeloablative marrow grafts with methotrexate and calcineurin inhibitor, sampled at 1 year. The sequence came from a female patient in her fifties or sixties who received an allogeneic stem cell transplant from an unrelated donor, was CMV-positive, and had chronic GVHD only. Part of the T cell pool may stem from the graft donor. The V gene is TRBV28, the J gene TRBJ1-1, with D perhaps matching TRBD1 (6 bases). Source: PBMCs, taken after an allogeneic stem cell transplant with a calcineurin inhibitor and methotrexate. The DNA for the CDR3 is TGTGCCAGCAGTTTGAACAGGGCTCCTGAAGCTTTCTTT. This translates into CASSLNRAPEAFF.